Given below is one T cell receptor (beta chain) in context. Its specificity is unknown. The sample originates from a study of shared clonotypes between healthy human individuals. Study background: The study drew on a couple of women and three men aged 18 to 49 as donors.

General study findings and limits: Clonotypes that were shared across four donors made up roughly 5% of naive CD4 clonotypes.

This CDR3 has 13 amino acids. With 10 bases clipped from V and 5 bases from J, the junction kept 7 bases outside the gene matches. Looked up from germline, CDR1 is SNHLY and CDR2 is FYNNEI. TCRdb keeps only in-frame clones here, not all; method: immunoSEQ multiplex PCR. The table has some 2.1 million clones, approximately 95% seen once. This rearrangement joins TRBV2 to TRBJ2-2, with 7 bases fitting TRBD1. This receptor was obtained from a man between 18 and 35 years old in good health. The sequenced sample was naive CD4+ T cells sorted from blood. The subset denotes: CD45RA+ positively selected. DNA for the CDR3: TGTGCCACAAGGGGGCAGAAGACCGGGGAGCTGTTTTTT. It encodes CATRGQKTGELFF.